What follows are 28 T cell receptor beta chains derived from one specimen sequenced in a study of OX40 agonist ivuxolimab in advanced cancers. Sequencing was performed with immunoSEQ multiplex PCR; in TCRdb, only in-frame clones are kept and a portion is missing. The sample consists of around 69,000 clones, approximately 90% of them appearing once. Sequenced here: CD4+ or CD8+ T cells sorted from blood, sampled in a trial of the OX40 agonist ivuxolimab. The receptors stem from an adult with an advanced solid tumor such as melanoma, head and neck, liver or kidney cancer.

V is TRBV27 and J is TRBJ2-7, with 9 bases that match TRBD1. This CDR3 has 14 residues. Germline values: CDR1 MNHEY, CDR2 SMNVEV (reference sequence). V lost 4 bases to trimming and J lost 2 bases; unmatched junction nucleotides: 3. The chain's CDR3 is CASSSTGGPYEQYF. CDR3 DNA: TGTGCCAGCAGTTCCACAGGGGGCCCCTACGAGCAGTACTTC.

V gene TRBV2 combines with J gene TRBJ1-2, with D possibly TRBD1 on 6 matching bases. V lost 1 base and J 4 bases, leaving 10 bases between the germline ends. This CDR3 spans 14 amino acids. Germline V gene data show CDR1 as SNHLY and CDR2 as FYNNEI. The CDR3 reads CASSEVTGLYGYTF. The CDR3 coding sequence is TGTGCCAGCAGTGAAGTGACAGGACTCTATGGCTACACCTTC.

The chain couples TRBV15 to TRBJ2-7, with D possibly matching TRBD1 (6 bases). Germline loops: CDR1 LNHNV, CDR2 YYDKDF (reference sequence). V was cut by 0 bases and J by 6 bases, with 18 bases left in between. The CDR3 runs to 16 residues. The DNA of the CDR3 is TGTGCCACCAGCAGAGATCCCCCGACAGGCCCTGTCGAGCAGTACTTC. Encoded protein: CATSRDPPTGPVEQYF.

The chain combines TRBV2 with TRBJ2-3; 10 bases match TRBD1. The V segment lost 4 bases and the J segment 5 bases; nucleotides outside the gene matches: 3. Germline lookup yields CDR1 SNHLY and CDR2 FYNNEI. The CDR3 length is 14 residues. The CDR3 nucleotides read TGTGCCAGCAGTGGGACAGGGGGAGTAGATACGCAGTATTTT. Amino acid sequence: CASSGTGGVDTQYF.

The V gene is TRBV7-6, the J gene TRBJ2-1; D gene ambiguous. V was cut by 0 bases and J by 8 bases, with 11 bases left in between. There are 14 residues in the CDR3. The germline V gene encodes CDR1 SGHVS and CDR2 FNYEAQ. CDR3 amino acids: CASSLATSGDEQFF. The CDR3 nucleotides read TGTGCCAGCAGCTTAGCAACTTCGGGCGATGAGCAGTTCTTC. Full variable domain (remainder filled in from reference TRBV7-6 and TRBJ2-1): GAGVSQSPRYKVTKRGQDVALRCDPISGHVSLYWYRQALGQGPEFLTYFNYEAQQDKSGLPNDRFSAERPEGSISTLTIQRTEQRDSAMYRCASSLATSGDEQFFGPGTRLTVL.

This chain links TRBV6-5 with TRBJ2-5; D possibly corresponds to TRBD2 (6 bases). The V end lost 2 bases, the J end lost 2 bases, and 9 bases lay between the germline ends. Per germline, CDR1 MNHEY and CDR2 SVGAGI. This CDR3 is 14 amino acids long. This CDR3 is CASSYRGLQETQYF. The CDR3 region has the DNA TGTGCCAGCAGTTACAGGGGACTGCAAGAGACCCAGTACTTC.

The chain uses TRBV10-3 and TRBJ2-1; D might be TRBD2 (6 bases). Deletions cut 9 bases from V and 0 bases from J, with 12 bases between. The CDR3 is 14 residues long. Germline lookup yields CDR1 ENHRY and CDR2 SYGVKD. Written as DNA, the CDR3 is TGTGCCATTTCTTCCGGGAGCTCCTACAATGAGCAGTTCTTC. It is translated as CAISSGSSYNEQFF.

In nucleotides, the CDR3 is TGTGCCAGTAGTATGCAGGGGTTCGGAAACATTCAGTACTTC. The encoded protein is CASSMQGFGNIQYF. This rearrangement joins TRBV19 to TRBJ2-4; D perhaps matches TRBD1 (6 bases). V was clipped by 3 bases and J by 6 bases, with 12 bases between them. CDR1 is LNHDA, CDR2 SQIVND, per germline (reference sequence). CDR3 length equals 14 residues.

CDR3 bases: TGTGCCAGCAGCTTAGAGGGGACGTACAATGAGCAGTTCTTC. Residues: CASSLEGTYNEQFF. This chain connects TRBV7-3 to TRBJ2-1; the D gene could be TRBD1 or TRBD2 (5 bases each). In germline, CDR1 is SGHTA, CDR2 FQGTGA. The CDR3 loop spans 14 amino acids. Deletions cut 2 bases from V and 4 bases from J, with 9 bases between.

This clone was observed a single time. The chain combines TRBV19 with TRBJ2-7; 10 bases map to TRBD2. V was pared by 3 bases and J by 5 bases, with 13 bases of the junction left unmatched. Germline V gene sequence: CDR1 LNHDA, CDR2 SQIVND (reference sequence). The CDR3 contains 17 residues. This CDR3 reads CASSMRTSGGEGDEQYF. The DNA of the CDR3 is TGTGCCAGTAGTATGAGGACTAGCGGTGGGGAGGGGGACGAGCAGTACTTC.

The genes are TRBV27 and TRBJ2-1; the match to TRBD2 covers 9 bases. Per the germline V gene, CDR1 is MNHEY and CDR2 is SMNVEV (reference sequence). V shed 2 bases, J shed 7 bases, and the junction held 6 bases outside the gene matches. The CDR3 consists of 15 residues. CDR3 sequence reads: CASSLRAGGVNEQFF. DNA for the CDR3: TGTGCCAGCAGTTTACGGGCGGGAGGGGTTAATGAGCAGTTCTTC.

This clone was recorded only once. The V and J genes are TRBV9 and TRBJ2-5; D may be TRBD1 (6 bases). Trimming shortened V by 0 bases and J by 2 bases, and 11 bases separated the two germline ends. Germline CDR1 is SGDLS and CDR2 is YYNGEE. The CDR3 sequence is 15 residues long. The chain's CDR3 is CASSVGGQGQETQYF. For the CDR3, the DNA is TGTGCCAGCAGCGTAGGGGGGCAGGGACAAGAGACCCAGTACTTC.

The chain has TRBV7-9 and TRBJ1-4; 10 nucleotides agree with TRBD1. CDR3 length equals 16 residues. V dropped 5 bases and J dropped 8; count of bases not matched to a gene: 11. The germline CDR1 and CDR2 sequences are SEHNR and FQNEAQ (reference sequence). The CDR3 is CASSPDRGSSGEKLFF. The CDR3 DNA follows: TGTGCCAGCAGCCCGGACAGGGGGTCAAGTGGGGAAAAACTGTTTTTT.

The V call is TRBV30, the J call TRBJ2-7, with unresolved D. The CDR3 totals 13 residues. Germline lookup yields CDR1 GTSNPN and CDR2 SVGIG (reference sequence). V was cut by 0 bases and J by 2 bases, with 8 bases left in between. As DNA, the CDR3 is TGTGCCTGGAGTGTAAGCGCCCCCTACGAGCAGTACTTC. Amino acid sequence: CAWSVSAPYEQYF.

A single count supports this clone. CDR3 in DNA: TGTGCCGCTTCCCCCGGGACTAATGAAAAACTGTTTTTT. Its translation is CAASPGTNEKLFF. This chain links TRBV6-1 with TRBJ1-4; D uncertain. Trimming cost V 11 bases and J 2 bases, with 12 bases left between them. Germline V gives CDR1 MNHNS, CDR2 SASEGT. CDR3 length: 13 amino acids.

This clone was observed a few times. The chain carries TRBV4-2 and TRBJ1-5; D unclear. Germline loops: CDR1 LGHNA, CDR2 YNFKEQ. V lost 0 bases, J lost 0 bases, and 12 bases lay in between. The CDR3 is 17 amino acids. The CDR3 protein is CASSQDLVGYSNQPQHF. The CDR3 DNA is TGTGCCAGCAGCCAAGATTTGGTAGGATATAGCAATCAGCCCCAGCATTTT.

This chain joins TRBV7-9 and TRBJ2-7; the D gene could be TRBD1 or TRBD2 (5 bases each). Germline-derived CDR1 and CDR2 are SEHNR and FQNEAQ (reference sequence). This CDR3 has 15 residues. V was pared by 7 bases and J by 2 bases, with 18 bases between. DNA of the CDR3: TGTGCCAGCAACTCATTAATCGAGGGACCCTACGAGCAGTACTTC. Protein sequence: CASNSLIEGPYEQYF. Complete variable domain (other parts from reference TRBV7-9 and TRBJ2-7): DTGVSQNPRHKITKRGQNVTFRCDPISEHNRLYWYRQTLGQGPEFLTYFQNEAQLEKSRLLSDRFSAERPKGSFSTLEIQRTEQGDSAMYLCASNSLIEGPYEQYFGPGTRLTVT.

The rearrangement uses TRBV27 and TRBJ2-7, with 9 bases lining up with TRBD1. Trimming removed 4 bases from V and 2 bases from J; junction bases left unmatched: 6. The V gene's germline CDR1 is MNHEY and CDR2 SMNVEV (reference sequence). The CDR3 is made up of 15 amino acids. This CDR3 reads CASSSPGQGTYEQYF. CDR3 coding DNA: TGTGCCAGCAGTTCACCGGGACAGGGTACCTACGAGCAGTACTTC.

V gene TRBV27 combines with J gene TRBJ1-2; D may be TRBD1 (5 bases). Germline CDR1 and CDR2: MNHEY and SMNVEV (reference sequence). V lost 0 bases and J 7 bases, leaving 15 bases between the germline ends. This CDR3 has 15 residues. The CDR3 DNA follows: TGTGCCAGCAGTTTATCGTGGGGGGAGGCCGCTGGCTACACCTTC. It encodes CASSLSWGEAAGYTF.

Here the CDR3 DNA reads TGTGCCAGCAGCTTCCAAATTAGCGGGGGGGCATCCTACAATGAGCAGTTCTTC. Translating it yields CASSFQISGGASYNEQFF. The chain recombines TRBV7-2 with TRBJ2-1; the match to TRBD2 covers 11 bases. The CDR3 has 18 amino acids. The germline V gene has CDR1 SGHTA and CDR2 FQGNSA. With 3 bases clipped from V and 1 base from J, the junction kept 8 bases outside the gene matches.

The chain employs TRBV5-1 and TRBJ2-4; the D is unclear. This CDR3 is built from 13 residues. Germline V gives CDR1 SGHRS, CDR2 YFSETQ. The V gene lost 2 bases and the J gene lost 5 bases, with 8 bases spanning the gap. The CDR3 protein is CASSFNDENIQYF. The CDR3 bases are TGCGCCAGCAGCTTCAATGACGAAAACATTCAGTACTTC.

The table lists this clone with a count of one. The genes are TRBV28 and TRBJ2-1; 15 bases line up with TRBD2. V lost 4 bases and J lost 1; bases outside the gene matches: 5. The CDR3 has 18 amino acids. Looked up from germline, CDR1 is MDHEN and CDR2 is SYDVKM. The CDR3 region has the DNA TGTGCCAGCAGTTCGGGACTAGCGGGAGGAAGTTCCTACAATGAGCAGTTCTTC. This sequence encodes CASSSGLAGGSSYNEQFF.

The chain uses TRBV12-5 and TRBJ1-2, with a tentative D call TRBD1 (5 bases). CDR3 length: 14 amino acids. Germline-derived CDR1 and CDR2 are LGHNT and FRNRAP. Trimming stripped 1 base from V and 2 bases from J, with 8 bases between. CDR3 nucleotides: TGTGCTAGTGGTTTGGGGGGCTCGAACTATGGCTACACCTTC. Its protein product is CASGLGGSNYGYTF.

CDR3 residues: CASRVSSGGPGETQYF. The CDR3 region has the DNA TGTGCCAGCAGAGTATCGAGCGGGGGGCCGGGGGAGACCCAGTACTTC. V gene TRBV2 combines with J gene TRBJ2-5; TRBD2 matches at 9 bases. Losses at the gene ends were 6 bases for V and 5 bases for J; bases not matched to a gene: 13. Germline-derived CDR1 and CDR2 are SNHLY and FYNNEI. The CDR3 has 16 residues.

This clone came up once. The chain's CDR3 is CASSTGQDLYGYTF. CDR3 nucleotide sequence: TGTGCCAGCAGCACGGGACAGGACCTCTATGGCTACACCTTC. This chain links TRBV2 with TRBJ1-2, with 8 bases that match TRBD1. CDR3 size: 14 residues. V lost 6 bases to trimming and J lost 4 bases; unmatched junction nucleotides: 7. Germline CDR1 is SNHLY and CDR2 is FYNNEI.

The chain joins TRBV6-6 to TRBJ2-2, with a possible D match to TRBD1 (6 bases). Germline V lookup: CDR1 MNHNY, CDR2 SVGAGI (reference sequence). The V end lost 4 bases, the J end lost 8 bases, and 14 bases lay between the germline ends. This CDR3 is 14 amino acids long. CDR3 region: CASSSTGFRGELFF. The CDR3 region has the DNA TGTGCCAGCAGTTCCACAGGGTTTCGGGGGGAGCTGTTTTTT.

This clone has just one count. The gene calls are TRBV4-3 and TRBJ1-2; D remains unclear. This CDR3 is 17 amino acids long. Trimming removed 0 bases at V and 5 bases at J, with 19 bases between. Per germline, CDR1 LGHNA and CDR2 YSLEER. The DNA for the CDR3 is TGCGCCAGCAGCCAAGAGGTTGAGGGTCGAGGAACTTATGGCTACACCTTC. This codes for CASSQEVEGRGTYGYTF.

The chain combines TRBV4-3 with TRBJ2-1; D is possibly TRBD2 (6 bases). V was clipped by 0 bases and J by 5 bases, with 14 bases between them. This CDR3 has 16 residues. The germline CDR1 and CDR2 sequences are LGHNA and YSLEER. The CDR3: CASSQEGWRGDNEQFF. CDR3 bases: TGCGCCAGCAGCCAAGAAGGATGGAGGGGAGACAATGAGCAGTTCTTC.